Listed below are T cell receptor beta chains from one sample, sequenced in a study of PD-L1 blockade in urothelial cancer. Sequenced by immunoSEQ multiplex PCR; TCRdb stores in-frame clones only, minus some. Of 95,000 or so clones listed, around 90% are singletons. Material: PBMCs, obtained around atezolizumab (anti-PD-L1) treatment. Receptors originate from a man aged 60-69 years with urothelial cancer. Each CDR3 is given with its conserved first and last residue. The D gene is left open where the match is weak. Some rows mark clone size as missing; the rest say once, few, many or name a class of expanded clone.

d_call j_call clone_size v_call cdr3_nt cdr3_aa
TRBD2 TRBJ2-7 - TRBV27 TGTGCCACCAGCAGAGGCGTGGGGGGGTTCGAGCAGTACTTC CATSRGVGGFEQYF
TRBD1 TRBJ1-2 - TRBV18 TGTGCCAGCTCACCCCGGGACAGGGACCTTGATGGCTACACCTTC CASSPRDRDLDGYTF
TRBD1 TRBJ2-7 - TRBV13 TGTGCCAGCAGCCGTTCCGGGACAGGGGGGCCCTACGAGCAGTACTTC CASSRSGTGGPYEQYF
- TRBJ2-7 - TRBV11-2 TGTGCCAGCAGCTTAGATGTCAGGGTCGAGCAGTACTTC CASSLDVRVEQYF
- TRBJ2-3 - TRBV7-2 TGTGCCAGCAAACAGGTGGTGGCAGATACGCAGTATTTT CASKQVVADTQYF
- TRBJ2-6 - TRBV6-1 TGTGCCAGCCTCTCAGTCTCTGGGGCCAACGTCCTGACTTTC CASLSVSGANVLTF
- TRBJ2-2 - TRBV10-3 TGTGCCATCAGTGGACTGGGTGGCACCGGGGAGCTGTTTTTT CAISGLGGTGELFF
TRBD1 TRBJ1-2 - TRBV19 TGTGCCAGTGCGGACAGGGACTATGGCTACACCTTC CASADRDYGYTF
- TRBJ1-3 - TRBV7-9 TGTGCCAGCAGCTGGGAGAACTCTGGAAACACCATATATTTT CASSWENSGNTIYF
- TRBJ1-1 - TRBV28 TGTGCCAGCAGTTTTTACCCCGGCACTGAAGCTTTCTTT CASSFYPGTEAFF
TRBD1 TRBJ1-2 - TRBV6-5 TGTGCCACCGCCTTACAGGGGTACTATGGCTACACCTTC CATALQGYYGYTF
TRBD2 TRBJ2-2 - TRBV27 TGTGCCAGCAGTAGGACTAGCGAAGGCGCCGGGGAGCTGTTTTTT CASSRTSEGAGELFF
TRBD1 TRBJ2-2 once TRBV10-3 TGTGCCATCAGAGGGACAGGGGGCTCGTCGGTGTCCGGGGAGCTGTTTTTT CAIRGTGGSSVSGELFF
TRBD1 TRBJ1-2 - TRBV19 TGTGCCAGTAGTATGGATCCCGACAGGGGGTTCGGCTACACCTTC CASSMDPDRGFGYTF
- TRBJ1-2 - TRBV28 TGTGCCAGCAGTTTGGGGCAGGCGAATCCTAACTATGGCTACACCTTC CASSLGQANPNYGYTF
TRBD1 TRBJ1-2 - TRBV29-1 TGCAGCGTTGATGTAGGAGGGGGCGCTTATGGCTACACCTTC CSVDVGGGAYGYTF
- TRBJ2-7 - TRBV29-1 TGCAGCGTTGGGACTCCGACCTCCTACGAGCAGTACTTC CSVGTPTSYEQYF
TRBD2 TRBJ2-3 - TRBV7-3 TGTGCCAGCAGCCCGCCTAGCGGGAGGGGTGCGGGTACGCAGTATTTT CASSPPSGRGAGTQYF
- TRBJ2-7 - TRBV7-9 TGTGCCAGCAGCACGAACCTAAACTCCTACGAGCAGTACTTC CASSTNLNSYEQYF
- TRBJ2-7 - TRBV6-1 TGTGCCAGCAGGGTAGCGGTCACCTACGAGCAGTACTTC CASRVAVTYEQYF
- TRBJ1-1 - TRBV4-2 TGTGCCAGCAGCCAAGATGCAGGGAACACTGAAGCTTTCTTT CASSQDAGNTEAFF
- TRBJ2-1 - TRBV19 TGTGCCAGTAGTATGTGGGCTTTCGACAATGAGCAGTTCTTC CASSMWAFDNEQFF
TRBD2 TRBJ2-1 - TRBV7-2 TGTGCCAGCAGCCGGGAGCGGGGGGCATACAATGAGCAGTTCTTC CASSRERGAYNEQFF
- TRBJ1-2 few TRBV5-1 TGCGCCAGCAGCTTGGCCGGGGAGAGCTATGGCTACACCTTC CASSLAGESYGYTF
- TRBJ1-2 - TRBV30 TGTGCCTGGAGTGTGAGCGGTTCCTATGGCTACACCTTC CAWSVSGSYGYTF
- TRBJ1-6 few TRBV28 TGTGCCAGCAGTTTGGTTACGGGGGAGGGTTCACCCCTCCACTTT CASSLVTGEGSPLHF
- TRBJ2-5 - TRBV9 TGTGCCAGCAGCGTAGTTTGTCGGTGGCAAGAGACCCAGTACTTC CASSVVCRWQETQYF
- TRBJ1-1 - TRBV6-1 TGTGCCAGCAGTGAAGCGCTAGGCCCTGAGGCTTTCTTT CASSEALGPEAFF
- TRBJ2-5 - TRBV5-1 TGCGCCAGCAGCGATACCGGGAGTTTCCAAGAGACCCAGTACTTC CASSDTGSFQETQYF
TRBD2 TRBJ2-3 - TRBV5-1 TGCGCCAGCAGCCCAGGACTAGCGGGAGCAGATACGCAGTATTTT CASSPGLAGADTQYF
- TRBJ1-4 - TRBV4-2 TGTGCCAGCAGCCCGGGACAAAGGAATGAAAAACTGTTTTTT CASSPGQRNEKLFF
TRBD1 TRBJ1-4 - TRBV7-8 TGTGCCAGCAGCTTAGTCTTGATAGGGGGCGGGGAAAAACTGTTTTTT CASSLVLIGGGEKLFF
- TRBJ1-6 - TRBV7-8 TGTGCCAGCAGCTTAGATATATCCAGGGTGTATAATTCACCCCTCCACTTT CASSLDISRVYNSPLHF
- TRBJ1-2 once TRBV2 TGTGCCAGCAGAGATACGGGTGGATATGGCTACACCTTC CASRDTGGYGYTF
TRBD1 TRBJ1-5 - TRBV18 TGTGCCAGCTCACCAAGACAGGGAGATCATCAGCCCCAGCATTTT CASSPRQGDHQPQHF
TRBD1 TRBJ1-1 - TRBV15 TGTGCCACCAGCAGAGTACAGGGGCTATACAACACTGAAGCTTTCTTT CATSRVQGLYNTEAFF
TRBD1 TRBJ1-1 - TRBV5-1 TGCGCCAGCAGCACATCACAGGGGGCGTTCACTGAAGCTTTCTTT CASSTSQGAFTEAFF
- TRBJ2-2 - TRBV9 TGTGCCAGCAGCCCTGACTCACTCGGGGAGCTGTTTTTT CASSPDSLGELFF
- TRBJ2-7 - TRBV30 TGTGCCTGGACCGACGGGAACTACGAGCAGTACTTC CAWTDGNYEQYF
- TRBJ2-7 once TRBV28 TGTGCCAGCAGTTTAGACTCGCTGCCTTGGGAGCAGTACTTC CASSLDSLPWEQYF
TRBD1 TRBJ1-5 - TRBV11-2 TGTGCCAGCAGCCGAGACAGGGCCAATCAGCCCCAGCATTTT CASSRDRANQPQHF
TRBD1 TRBJ2-3 - TRBV2 TGTGCCAGCAGCCCCTACAGGGGGTCAGGGAGCACAGATACGCAGTATTTT CASSPYRGSGSTDTQYF
TRBD2 TRBJ2-3 - TRBV28 TGTGCCAGCAGTTTTAGCGGGGGGGGAACGCAGTATTTT CASSFSGGGTQYF